This record concerns one T cell receptor beta chain sequence. These data belong to a study of regulatory T cells in long-lasting Graves disease. As for time point: persistent/refractory GD, antithyroid drugs over 5 years with positive TRAb. With RNA extracted from PBMCs as input, the TCR library was made. iRepertoire HTBI primers and Arm-PCR of CDR3 regions built TCR beta libraries. A single record per CDR3 protein comes from TCRdb applying MiXCR to the multiplex PCR reads. The table lists 350,000 to 450,000 distinct CDR3 sequences, roughly a fifth of them singletons, with around an eighth in the top ten. The germline V and J ends were trimmed by 3 bases and 8 bases, with 10 bases remaining between them. In germline, CDR1 is SGHTA, CDR2 FQGNSA. The CDR3 has 13 amino acids.

J is TRBJ1-4 and V is TRBV7-2; D ambiguous. The material was peripheral blood mononuclear cells (PBMCs), obtained when the disease was refractory, from a patient treated with antithyroid drugs. The sequence derives from a female donor with Graves disease. The CDR3 sequence is CASSFMGKEKLFF. CDR3 DNA sequence: TGTGCCAGCAGCTTCATGGGGAAGGAAAAACTGTTTTTT.